This T cell receptor (beta chain) was observed in a study of response to subunit inactivated influenza vaccine. Study-level findings and limits: Every seasonal influenza vaccination brings in few new T cells, the authors suggested.

Per germline, CDR1 LGHNA and CDR2 YNFKEQ. This CDR3 spans 19 amino acids. Trimming left V 4 bases short and J 3 bases short, with 27 bases between. Details on this clonotype: Antigen: not known.

TCRdb re-analysed the RT-PCR reads in MiXCR, keeping a single row per CDR3 protein. The table shows around 150,000 distinct CDR3 sequences, with approximately 10% occurring only once. This rearrangement joins TRBV4-2 to TRBJ1-2, with a possible D match to TRBD1 (6 bases). The specimen was non-naive T cells sorted from PBMCs, collected more than 35 days after vaccination. This receptor was taken from a man aged 50 to 59 who received an inactivated influenza vaccine. The CDR3: CASSPYVTRDIQPDYGYTF. CDR3 bases: TGTGCCAGCAGCCCATACGTGACCAGGGACATCCAGCCCGACTATGGCTACACCTTC.